This T cell receptor (beta chain) emerged from a study of beta chain features in type 1 diabetes. The study reverse transcribed the entire isolated RNA, so it sequenced expressed TCRB transcripts. Sequencing was performed with immunoSEQ multiplex PCR; in TCRdb, only in-frame clones are kept and a portion is missing. Of 400,000 to 600,000 clones listed, over 25% are singletons. The V gene end was trimmed by 3 bases and the J gene end by 4 bases; junction bases not matched to a gene: 5. The CDR3 totals 13 residues. The V gene's germline CDR1 is SQVTM and CDR2 ANQGSEA. Input material: naive CD4+ T cells from blood. The chain carries TRBV29-1 and TRBJ1-2, with TRBD1 matching over 7 bases. The TCR sequence derives from a man aged 18 to 30 in good health. The CDR3 DNA reads TGCAGCGTTGATAGGGGGCCCAGCTATGGCTACACCTTC. This encodes CSVDRGPSYGYTF.